The sequence of this T cell receptor (beta chain) was determined in a study of blood T cell repertoires in COVID-19. Background on the study: The United States, Italy and Spain supplied acute and convalescent COVID-19 samples. PBMCs, B-cell-depleted T cells, or T cells provided the cDNA or gDNA that made up the material.

CDR3 length: 15 amino acids. V lost 0 bases, J lost 4 bases, and 13 bases lay in between. Germline CDR1 is SGHRS and CDR2 is YFSETQ. Authors' methods: Amplifying reference gene primers gave estimates of nucleated cell counts. Libraries were prepared by immunoSEQ multiplex PCR; TCRdb keeps only in-frame clonotypes and omits some of them. That table gives V, J and clone size, and the DNA gave D and trimming. Of 250,000 or so clones in the sample, approximately 90% were seen once. Material for sequencing was peripheral blood. The gene calls are TRBV5-1 and TRBJ1-1, with D possibly TRBD1 on 6 matching bases. The origin of this receptor is a young woman with active or convalescent COVID-19. In DNA form, the CDR3 reads TGCGCCAGCAGCTTGGGAGGGGGAGAGGGCACTGAAGCTTTCTTT. Translated: CASSLGGGEGTEAFF.